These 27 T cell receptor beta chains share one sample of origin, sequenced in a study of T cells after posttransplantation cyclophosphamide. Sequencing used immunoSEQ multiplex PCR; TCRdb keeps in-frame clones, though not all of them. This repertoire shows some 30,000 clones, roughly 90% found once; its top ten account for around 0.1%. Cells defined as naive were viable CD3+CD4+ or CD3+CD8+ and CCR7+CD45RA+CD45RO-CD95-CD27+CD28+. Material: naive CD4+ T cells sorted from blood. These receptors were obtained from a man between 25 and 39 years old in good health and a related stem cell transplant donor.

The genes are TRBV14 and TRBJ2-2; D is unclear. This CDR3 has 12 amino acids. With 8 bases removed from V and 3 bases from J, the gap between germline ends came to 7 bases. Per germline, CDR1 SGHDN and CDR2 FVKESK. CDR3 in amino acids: CASGRYTGELFF. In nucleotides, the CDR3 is TGTGCCAGCGGCAGGTACACCGGGGAGCTGTTTTTT.

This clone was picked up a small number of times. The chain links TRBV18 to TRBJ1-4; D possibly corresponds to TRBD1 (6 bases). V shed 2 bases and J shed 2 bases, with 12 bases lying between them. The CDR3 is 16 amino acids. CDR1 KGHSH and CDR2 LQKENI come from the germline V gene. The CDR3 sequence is CASSPLQGITNEKLFF. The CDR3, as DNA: TGTGCCAGCTCACCATTGCAGGGGATCACTAATGAAAAACTGTTTTTT.

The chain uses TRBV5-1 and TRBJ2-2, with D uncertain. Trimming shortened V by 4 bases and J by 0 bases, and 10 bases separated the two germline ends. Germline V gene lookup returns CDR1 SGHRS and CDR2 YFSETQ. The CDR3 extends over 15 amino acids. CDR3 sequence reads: CASSPPGANTGELFF. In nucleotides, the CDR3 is TGCGCCAGCAGCCCACCAGGCGCGAACACCGGGGAGCTGTTTTTT.

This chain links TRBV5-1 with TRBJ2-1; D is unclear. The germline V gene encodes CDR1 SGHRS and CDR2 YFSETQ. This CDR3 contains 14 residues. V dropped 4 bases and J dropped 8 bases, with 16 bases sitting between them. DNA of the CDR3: TGCGCCAGCAGCGTAGATCGTTCCGCCCATGAGCAGTTCTTC. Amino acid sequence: CASSVDRSAHEQFF. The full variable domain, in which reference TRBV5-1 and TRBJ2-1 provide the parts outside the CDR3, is KAGVTQTPRYLIKTRGQQVTLSCSPISGHRSVSWYQQTPGQGLQFLFEYFSETQRNKGNFPGRFSGRQFSNSRSEMNVSTLELGDSALYLCASSVDRSAHEQFFGPGTRLTVL.

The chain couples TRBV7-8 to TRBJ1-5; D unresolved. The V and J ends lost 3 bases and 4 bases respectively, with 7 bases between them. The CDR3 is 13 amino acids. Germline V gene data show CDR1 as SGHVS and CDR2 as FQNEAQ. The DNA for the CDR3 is TGTGCCAGCAGCTTTTTAGATAATCAGCCCCAGCATTTT. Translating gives CASSFLDNQPQHF.

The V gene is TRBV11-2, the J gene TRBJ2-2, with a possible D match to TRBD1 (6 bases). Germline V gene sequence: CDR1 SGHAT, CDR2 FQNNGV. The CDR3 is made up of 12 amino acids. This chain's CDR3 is CKIQGPVGELFF. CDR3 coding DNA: TGTAAAATTCAGGGGCCCGTAGGGGAGCTGTTTTTT.

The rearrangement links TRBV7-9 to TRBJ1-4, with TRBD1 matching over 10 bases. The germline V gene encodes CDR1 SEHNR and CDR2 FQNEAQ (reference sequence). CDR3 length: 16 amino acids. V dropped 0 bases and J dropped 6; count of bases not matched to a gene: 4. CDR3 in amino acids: CASSLAKGQGDEKLFF. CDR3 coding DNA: TGTGCCAGCAGCTTAGCGAAAGGACAGGGGGATGAAAAACTGTTTTTT.

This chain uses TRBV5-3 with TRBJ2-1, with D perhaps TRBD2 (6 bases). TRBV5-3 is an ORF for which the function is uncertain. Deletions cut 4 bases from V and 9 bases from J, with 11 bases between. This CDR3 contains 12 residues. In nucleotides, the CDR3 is TGTGCCAGAAGCACCGGGAGAGGTGAGCAGTTCTTC. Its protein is CARSTGRGEQFF.

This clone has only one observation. The CDR3 DNA follows: TGTGCCAGTAGTACCTCAGGGGGTTCATCCTACGAGCAGTACTTC. Translation: CASSTSGGSSYEQYF. V is TRBV19 and J is TRBJ2-7; 7 nucleotides match TRBD1. The germline gives CDR1 LNHDA, CDR2 SQIVND (reference sequence). V gave up 4 bases and J gave up 1 base; unmatched junction bases: 7. There are 15 residues in the CDR3.

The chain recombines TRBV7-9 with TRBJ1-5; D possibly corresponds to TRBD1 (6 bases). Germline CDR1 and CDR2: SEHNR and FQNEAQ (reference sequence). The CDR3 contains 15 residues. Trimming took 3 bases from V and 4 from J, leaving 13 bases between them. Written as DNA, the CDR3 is TGTGCCAGCAGCTTGGGGGGGGCGCAGAATCAGCCCCAGCATTTT. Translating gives CASSLGGAQNQPQHF.

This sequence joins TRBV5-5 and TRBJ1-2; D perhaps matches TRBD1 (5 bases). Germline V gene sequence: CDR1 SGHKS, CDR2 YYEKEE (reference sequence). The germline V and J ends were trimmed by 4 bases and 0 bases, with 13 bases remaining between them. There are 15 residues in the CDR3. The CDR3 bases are TGTGCCAGCAGCCTGATGGAAGGGGCTAACTATGGCTACACCTTC. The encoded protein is CASSLMEGANYGYTF.

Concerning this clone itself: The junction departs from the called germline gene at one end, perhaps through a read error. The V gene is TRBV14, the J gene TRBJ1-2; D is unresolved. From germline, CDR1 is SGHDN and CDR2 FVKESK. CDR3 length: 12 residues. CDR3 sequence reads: CASSQGMGSRFF. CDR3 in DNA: TGTGCCAGCAGCCAAGGCATGGGGAGCCGCTTCTTC.

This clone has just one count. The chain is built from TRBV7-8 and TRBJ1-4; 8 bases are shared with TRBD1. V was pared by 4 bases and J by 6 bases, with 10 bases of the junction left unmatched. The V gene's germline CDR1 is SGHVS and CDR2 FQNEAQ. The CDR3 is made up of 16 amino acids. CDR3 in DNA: TGTGCCAGCAGCTCGTTTAAAGAGACAGGGGATGAAAAACTGTTTTTT. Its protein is CASSSFKETGDEKLFF.

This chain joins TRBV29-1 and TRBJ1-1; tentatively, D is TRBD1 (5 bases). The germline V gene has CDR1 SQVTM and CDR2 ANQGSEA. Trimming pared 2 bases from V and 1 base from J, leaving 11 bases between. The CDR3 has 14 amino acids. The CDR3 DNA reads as TGCAGCGTTGAACAGGGAAAGGGGAACACTGAAGCTTTCTTT. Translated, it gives CSVEQGKGNTEAFF.

The CDR3 sequence: CASSLDLTSGLNTQYF. In DNA, the CDR3 is TGTGCCAGCAGCTTAGATTTGACTAGCGGACTGAATACGCAGTATTTT. This chain uses TRBV11-3 with TRBJ2-3; 9 bases align to TRBD2. CDR3 length: 16 amino acids. The V gene end was trimmed by 0 bases and the J gene end by 7 bases; junction bases not matched to a gene: 8. The germline V gene encodes CDR1 SGHNT and CDR2 YENEEA. The variable domain in full, with the rest retrieved from reference TRBV11-3 and TRBJ2-3, is EAGVVQSPRYKIIEKKQPVAFWCNPISGHNTLYWYLQNLGQGPELLIRYENEEAVDDSQLPKDRFSAERLKGVDSTLKIQPAELGDSAVYLCASSLDLTSGLNTQYFGPGTRLTVL.

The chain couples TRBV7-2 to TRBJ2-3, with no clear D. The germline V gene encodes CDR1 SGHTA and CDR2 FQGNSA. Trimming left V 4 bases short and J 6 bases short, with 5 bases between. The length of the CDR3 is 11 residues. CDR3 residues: CASSSRDTQYF. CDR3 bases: TGTGCCAGCAGCTCCAGGGATACGCAGTATTTT.

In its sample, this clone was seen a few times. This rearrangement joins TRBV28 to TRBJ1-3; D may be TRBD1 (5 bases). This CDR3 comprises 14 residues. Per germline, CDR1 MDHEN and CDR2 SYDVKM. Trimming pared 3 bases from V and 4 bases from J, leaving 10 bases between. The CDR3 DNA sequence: TGTGCCAGCAGTTTTAGCAGGGTCGGAAACACCATATATTTT. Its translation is CASSFSRVGNTIYF. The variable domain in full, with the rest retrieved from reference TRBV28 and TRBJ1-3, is DVKVTQSSRYLVKRTGEKVFLECVQDMDHENMFWYRQDPGLGLRLIYFSYDVKMKEKGDIPEGYSVSREKKERFSLILESASTNQTSMYLCASSFSRVGNTIYFGEGSWLTVV.

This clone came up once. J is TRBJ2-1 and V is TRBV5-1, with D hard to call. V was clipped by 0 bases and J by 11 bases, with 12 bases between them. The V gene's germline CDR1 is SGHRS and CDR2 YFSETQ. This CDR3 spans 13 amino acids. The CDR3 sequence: CASSLAPSDQQFF. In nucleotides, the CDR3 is TGCGCCAGCAGCTTGGCCCCGAGTGATCAGCAGTTCTTC.

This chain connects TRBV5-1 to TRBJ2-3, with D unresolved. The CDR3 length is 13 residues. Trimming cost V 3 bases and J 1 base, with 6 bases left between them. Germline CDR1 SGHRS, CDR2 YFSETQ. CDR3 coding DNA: TGCGCCAGCAGCTCCCCAGGCACAGATACGCAGTATTTT. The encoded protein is CASSSPGTDTQYF.

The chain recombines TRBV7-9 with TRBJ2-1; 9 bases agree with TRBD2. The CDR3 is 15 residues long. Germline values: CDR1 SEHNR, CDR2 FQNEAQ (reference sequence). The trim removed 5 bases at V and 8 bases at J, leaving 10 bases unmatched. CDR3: CASSPLAGGSDEQFF. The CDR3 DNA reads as TGTGCCAGCAGCCCGCTGGCGGGGGGGAGCGATGAGCAGTTCTTC.

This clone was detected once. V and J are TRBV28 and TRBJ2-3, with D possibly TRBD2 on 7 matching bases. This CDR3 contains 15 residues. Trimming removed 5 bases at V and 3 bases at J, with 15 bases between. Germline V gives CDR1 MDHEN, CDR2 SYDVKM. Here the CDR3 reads CASSPQGGGTDTQYF. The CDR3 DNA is TGTGCCAGCAGTCCCCAAGGGGGAGGGACAGATACGCAGTATTTT.

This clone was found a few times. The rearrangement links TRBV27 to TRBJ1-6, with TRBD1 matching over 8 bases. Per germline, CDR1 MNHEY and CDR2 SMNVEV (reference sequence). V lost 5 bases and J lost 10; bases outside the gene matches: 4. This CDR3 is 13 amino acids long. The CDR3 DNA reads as TGTGCCAGCAGTCAAGGACAGGGATCACCCCTCCACTTT. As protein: CASSQGQGSPLHF.

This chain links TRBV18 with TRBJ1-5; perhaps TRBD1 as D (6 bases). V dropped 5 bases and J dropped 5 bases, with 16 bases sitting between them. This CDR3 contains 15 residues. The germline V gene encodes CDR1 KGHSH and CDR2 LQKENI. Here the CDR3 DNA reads TGTGCCAGCTCAGCCCGGTGGGGGCTAGATCAGCCCCAGCATTTT. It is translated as CASSARWGLDQPQHF.

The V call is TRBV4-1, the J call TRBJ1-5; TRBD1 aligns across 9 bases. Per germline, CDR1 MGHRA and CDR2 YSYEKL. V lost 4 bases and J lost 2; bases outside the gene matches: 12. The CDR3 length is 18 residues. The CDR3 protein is CASSPLLRQGVGNQPQHF. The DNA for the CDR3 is TGCGCCAGCAGCCCACTACTCCGACAGGGGGTCGGCAATCAGCCCCAGCATTTT.

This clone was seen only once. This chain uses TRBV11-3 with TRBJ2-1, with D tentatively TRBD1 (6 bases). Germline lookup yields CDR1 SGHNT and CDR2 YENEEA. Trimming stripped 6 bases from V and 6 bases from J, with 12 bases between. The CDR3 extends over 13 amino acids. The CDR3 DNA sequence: TGTGCCAGCAGTCTCAACAGGGTCAATGAGCAGTTCTTC. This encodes CASSLNRVNEQFF.

DNA of the CDR3: TGTGGAGTGCGGGTGAACACCGGGGAGCTGTTTTTT. This translates into CGVRVNTGELFF. V and J are TRBV19 and TRBJ2-2; maybe TRBD2 (5 bases). The CDR3 is 12 residues long. Germline values: CDR1 LNHDA, CDR2 SQIVND (reference sequence). The full variable domain, in which reference TRBV19 and TRBJ2-2 provide the parts outside the CDR3, is DGGITQSPKYLFRKEGQNVTLSCEQNLNHDAMYWYRQDPGQGLRLIYYSQIVNDFQKGDIAEGYSVSREKKESFPLTVTSAQKNPTAFYLCGVRVNTGELFFGEGSRLTVL.

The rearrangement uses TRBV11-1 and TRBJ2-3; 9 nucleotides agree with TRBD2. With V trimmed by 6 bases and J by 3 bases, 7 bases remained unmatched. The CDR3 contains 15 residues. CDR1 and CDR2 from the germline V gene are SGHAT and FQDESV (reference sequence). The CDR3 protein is CASSFSGGGTDTQYF. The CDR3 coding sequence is TGTGCCAGCAGTTTTAGCGGGGGAGGGACAGATACGCAGTATTTT.